Listed here is a single TCR beta chain. The sample is drawn from a study of shared clonotypes between healthy human individuals. CD45RO negativity and positive selection for CCR7 defined naive CD8 cells, a population that excluded terminally differentiated effector memory CD45RA+ cells. Germline V gives CDR1 LNHDA, CDR2 SQIVND (reference sequence). The CDR3 length is 17 residues. Unmatched junction bases numbered 14, after V lost 3 bases and J lost 4 bases. The protocol was immunoSEQ multiplex PCR, while the TCRdb copy is restricted to in-frame clones and leaves out a portion. The profile shows approximately 2,200,000 clones, more than 85% of them singletons.

This sequence was found in a young man in good health. Some clones in this sample may be carry-over from other donors' samples. Sequencing was carried out using naive CD8+ T cells from PBMCs. V and J are TRBV19 and TRBJ1-2; 7 bases align to TRBD1. The CDR3 DNA reads TGTGCCAGTAGTATCTTCCTCCGGACAGGAGGGGGCTATGGCTACACCTTC. Translating gives CASSIFLRTGGGYGYTF.